One sample yielded the 29 T cell receptor beta chains listed below, sequenced in a study of T cells in Graves' hyperthyroidism and ophthalmopathy. The CDR3 regions of TCR beta were amplified from RNA transcripts. Carried out on the TCR CDR3, a first-round RT-PCR used the HTBI primer set. TCRdb analysed the multiplex PCR reads with MiXCR anew, one entry per CDR3 protein. The table lists a few hundred thousand distinct CDR3 sequences, roughly 50% of them singletons. Sequencing was carried out using peripheral blood or thyroid tissue (not recorded which). These receptors were collected from a woman between 18 and 29 years old with Graves' hyperthyroidism.

As regards this clonotype: One end of the junction fails to match germline, which may point to a read error. The chain uses TRBV7-9 and TRBJ2-7; TRBD2 aligns across 10 bases. The CDR3 consists of 15 residues. CDR1 is SEHNR, CDR2 FQNEAQ, per germline (reference sequence). CDR3 sequence (DNA): TGTGCCAGCAGCTTAGACAGCGGGAGGGCCCTAGGGTTGGTCTTC. Residues: CASSLDSGRALGLVF.

This sequence joins TRBV2 and TRBJ2-5; TRBD1 aligns across 7 bases. V lost 6 bases and J lost 0; bases outside the gene matches: 10. CDR1 and CDR2 (germline): SNHLY, FYNNEI. The CDR3 length is 16 residues. CDR3 DNA: TGTGCCAGCAGCCAAGAATATACAGGGGACCAAGAGACCCAGTACTTC. It is translated as CASSQEYTGDQETQYF.

The rearrangement joins TRBV7-2 to TRBJ1-6; unclear D gene. The CDR3 covers 19 residues. Germline V gene sequence: CDR1 SGHTA, CDR2 FQGNSA. V shed 2 bases and J shed 5 bases, with 22 bases lying between them. CDR3 DNA: TGTGCCAGCAGCTTAATGACGGCGGGAGGGCCTGGAGATAATTCACCCCTCCACTTT. This gives the protein CASSLMTAGGPGDNSPLHF.

Concerning this clonotype: The CDR3 end shows no conserved phenylalanine or tryptophan, and so a read error is likely. The limits of the CDR3 on the DNA are not certain, so only TCRdb's listed CDR3 is given. The chain employs TRBV20-1 and TRBJ2-7; the table gives TRBD2 as D, unverified against the DNA. Germline V lookup: CDR1 DFQATT, CDR2 SNEGSKA (reference sequence). The CDR3 length is 10 residues, termini included. The CDR3 protein is CSARGSALAG.

At least ten counts were recorded for this clonotype. The rearrangement links TRBV9 to TRBJ1-3; D is unresolved. The CDR3 contains 14 residues. From germline, CDR1 is SGDLS and CDR2 YYNGEE. Trimming removed 4 bases at V and 0 bases at J, with 8 bases between. CDR3 amino acids: CASSNGLSGNTIYF. The CDR3 bases are TGTGCCAGCAGCAACGGGCTCTCTGGAAACACCATATATTTT.

The chain recombines TRBV7-3 with TRBJ1-1; D unresolved. The V and J ends lost 5 bases and 8 bases respectively, with 15 bases between them. This CDR3 is 13 amino acids long. Germline V gene sequence: CDR1 SGHTA, CDR2 FQGTGA. CDR3 nucleotide sequence: TGTGCCAGCAGCCTTACCGCCGGTAACGAAGCTTTCTTT. This translates into CASSLTAGNEAFF.

This clonotype appeared many times. The chain employs TRBV7-9 and TRBJ1-5; 11 bases match TRBD1. With V trimmed by 3 bases and J by 5 bases, 3 bases remained unmatched. Looked up from germline, CDR1 is SEHNR and CDR2 is FQNEAQ (reference sequence). CDR3 length: 15 residues. Written as DNA, the CDR3 is TGTGCCAGCAGCTTGGGACAGGGGGTTTATCAGCCCCAGCATTTT. Translation gives CASSLGQGVYQPQHF.

The chain uses TRBV12-3 or TRBV12-4 and TRBJ2-1; TRBD2 matches at 14 bases. There are 16 residues in the CDR3. With V trimmed by 10 bases and J by 5 bases, 10 bases remained unmatched. Written as DNA, the CDR3 is TGTGCCATTACGACTCGGGGACTAGCGGGAGACAATGAGCAGTTCTTC. Translating gives CAITTRGLAGDNEQFF.

The chain uses TRBV19 and TRBJ1-2; D ambiguous. Per the germline V gene, CDR1 is LNHDA and CDR2 is SQIVND (reference sequence). The length of the CDR3 is 13 residues. Trimming shortened V by 8 bases and J by 4 bases, and 14 bases separated the two germline ends. This CDR3 reads CASRLARVYGYTF. In nucleotides, the CDR3 is TGTGCCAGTCGACTAGCGAGAGTCTATGGCTACACCTTC.

This clonotype was detected only a few times. V is TRBV7-2 and J is TRBJ1-1; D call uncertain. V was trimmed by 1 base and J by 7 bases, leaving 10 bases between them. The CDR3 runs 13 residues. CDR1 is SGHTA, CDR2 FQGNSA, per germline. The CDR3 here is CASSLDTRFEAFF. In nucleotides, the CDR3 is TGTGCCAGCAGCTTAGATACCCGTTTTGAAGCTTTCTTT.

In this sample, this clonotype turned up many times. The rearrangement joins TRBV12-3 or TRBV12-4 to TRBJ2-3, with a possible D match to TRBD2 (5 bases). The V end was cut by 5 bases, the J end by 0 bases, with 9 bases between. The CDR3 totals 14 residues. CDR3 nucleotides: TGTGCCAGCAGTAGCGGACCTAGCACAGATACGCAGTATTTT. Protein sequence: CASSSGPSTDTQYF.

The gene calls are TRBV7-2 and TRBJ2-7; possibly TRBD1 for D (5 bases). The V end was cut by 5 bases, the J end by 0 bases, with 14 bases between. Per germline, CDR1 SGHTA and CDR2 FQGNSA. CDR3 size: 15 residues. CDR3 in amino acids: CASSQLAGNSYEQYF. The CDR3 DNA reads TGTGCCAGCAGCCAATTGGCAGGGAACTCCTACGAGCAGTACTTC.

This clonotype was seen many times. The rearrangement uses TRBV5-6 and TRBJ2-5; D is ambiguous. Trimming left V 0 bases short and J 1 base short, with 10 bases between. Germline CDR1 reads SGHDT; CDR2 reads YYEEEE. The CDR3 consists of 15 residues. Here the CDR3 reads CASSLDLGRQETQYF. The CDR3 region has the DNA TGTGCCAGCAGCTTGGATCTCGGACGCCAAGAGACCCAGTACTTC.

The chain carries TRBV29-1 and TRBJ2-5; TRBD1 agrees at 7 bases. The germline V gene encodes CDR1 SQVTM and CDR2 ANQGSEA. The J segment lost 6 bases and the V segment lost 5 bases, leaving 9 bases of the junction unmatched. The CDR3 loop spans 13 amino acids. The CDR3 loop is CSVFDRDVKTQYF. The DNA of the CDR3 is TGCAGCGTTTTTGACAGGGATGTCAAGACCCAGTACTTC.

The chain joins TRBV30 to TRBJ2-7; no clear D. V gave up 0 bases and J gave up 4 bases, with 7 bases separating them. The CDR3 has 12 residues. CDR1 is GTSNPN and CDR2 is SVGIG in the germline V gene (reference sequence). CDR3 amino acids: CAWSVTVYEQYF. For the CDR3, the DNA is TGTGCCTGGAGTGTTACCGTTTACGAGCAGTACTTC.

This clonotype was observed a single time. This chain links TRBV7-9 with TRBJ2-7, with TRBD2 identical over 10 bases. Unmatched junction bases numbered 13, after V lost 7 bases and J lost 7 bases. This CDR3 region has 15 residues. Germline-derived CDR1 and CDR2 are SEHNR and FQNEAQ (reference sequence). The CDR3, as DNA: TGTGCCAGCAAGCGAGGGACTAGCGAGTACAATGAGCAGTACTTC. It encodes CASKRGTSEYNEQYF.

The CDR3 DNA sequence: TGTGCCAGCAGCGCCTCGACAGGGAGTAACGGGTACGAGCAGTACTTC. It specifies CASSASTGSNGYEQYF. The chain couples TRBV21-1 to TRBJ2-7; TRBD1, the table's D call, lacks a check against the DNA. TRBV21-1 is labeled a pseudogene. The CDR3 is made up of 16 amino acids.

This clonotype was detected only once. This sequence may be a read error, since a much larger clone differs from it by one base. V gene TRBV24-1 combines with J gene TRBJ2-5; the D is unclear. Trimming removed 2 bases at V and 1 base at J, with 13 bases between. CDR1 and CDR2 from the germline V gene are KGHDR and SFDVKD. CDR3 length equals 16 residues. CDR3 in DNA: TGTGCCACCAGTGATTCGTTGCAGGACCTCCAAGAGACCCAGTACTTC. Translating it yields CATSDSLQDLQETQYF.

Worth noting for this clonotype: A single base separates this from a much larger clone, so it may be a read error. This chain links TRBV5-4 with TRBJ1-1, with no clear D. V lost 2 bases and J lost 0, with 5 bases in between. Germline CDR1 SGHNT, CDR2 YYREEE (reference sequence). The CDR3 loop spans 13 amino acids. The CDR3 DNA follows: TGTGCCAGCAGCTTTAATGTGAACACTGAAGCTTTCTTT. Protein: CASSFNVNTEAFF.

This clonotype was found many times. This sequence joins TRBV29-1 and TRBJ2-7; 9 positions agree with TRBD2. Trimming cost V 6 bases and J 4 bases; bases outside gene matches: 7. The V gene's germline CDR1 is SQVTM and CDR2 ANQGSEA. The CDR3 sequence is 13 residues long. The CDR3 spells CSVRGREWYEQYF. CDR3 coding DNA: TGCAGCGTCCGCGGGAGGGAGTGGTACGAGCAGTACTTC.

A few counts support this clonotype. V is TRBV27 and J is TRBJ2-7; D is uncertain. Trimming removed 11 bases from V and 3 bases from J, with 11 bases in between. This CDR3 contains 11 residues. Germline CDR1 and CDR2: MNHEY and SMNVEV (reference sequence). The CDR3 is CAAGVFYEQYF. The CDR3 nucleotides read TGTGCCGCAGGAGTTTTCTACGAGCAGTACTTC.

This clonotype was detected many times. V and J are TRBV20-1 and TRBJ1-2; tentatively, D is TRBD1 (6 bases). The germline V gene encodes CDR1 DFQATT and CDR2 SNEGSKA (reference sequence). The CDR3 runs 18 residues. The V and J ends lost 6 bases and 2 bases respectively, with 28 bases between them. The chain's CDR3 is CSASTSPSTGLLNYGYTF. CDR3 nucleotide sequence: TGCAGTGCGTCGACGTCCCCCTCGACAGGCCTTTTAAACTATGGCTACACCTTC.

V gene TRBV29-1 combines with J gene TRBJ1-2; TRBD1 aligns across 11 bases. This CDR3 spans 15 amino acids. The germline V gene encodes CDR1 SQVTM and CDR2 ANQGSEA. With V trimmed by 6 bases and J by 1 base, 7 bases remained unmatched. The DNA of the CDR3 is TGCAGCGTCCTGGGACAGGGGGGAGGTAACTATGGCTACACCTTC. It is translated as CSVLGQGGGNYGYTF.

This clonotype was detected ten times or more. The chain is built from TRBV10-1 and TRBJ2-2; 10 bases fit TRBD1. Germline V gene data show CDR1 as WNHNN and CDR2 as SYGVQD (reference sequence). The CDR3 extends over 16 amino acids. V shed 6 bases and J 6 bases; nucleotides not matched to a gene: 10. The CDR3 reads CASSTGTGDVAGELFF. For the CDR3, the DNA is TGCGCCAGCAGCACCGGGACAGGGGACGTGGCCGGGGAGCTGTTTTTT.

The CDR3 DNA follows: TGTGCCACCAGCAGAGGTTCCGTGGAGGCCTACGAGCAGTACTTC. It specifies CATSRGSVEAYEQYF. V gene TRBV15 combines with J gene TRBJ2-7; a weak D match, TRBD2 (5 bases). The V end lost 1 base, the J end lost 2 bases, and 12 bases lay between the germline ends. The CDR3 sequence is 15 residues long. Germline assignment: CDR1 LNHNV and CDR2 YYDKDF (reference sequence). The full variable domain, its missing parts supplied by reference TRBV15 and TRBJ2-7, is DAMVIQNPRYQVTQFGKPVTLSCSQTLNHNVMYWYQQKSSQAPKLLFHYYDKDFNNEADTPDNFQSRRPNTSFCFLDIRSPGLGDTAMYLCATSRGSVEAYEQYFGPGTRLTVT.

This clonotype was recorded once. The chain recombines TRBV29-1 with TRBJ2-7; TRBD1 agrees at 9 bases. Unmatched junction bases numbered 10, after V lost 8 bases and J lost 5 bases. Germline V gene sequence: CDR1 SQVTM, CDR2 ANQGSEA. This CDR3 spans 13 amino acids. This CDR3 is CSRETGGVHEQYF. DNA of the CDR3: TGCAGCCGCGAAACAGGGGGCGTCCACGAGCAGTACTTC.

This chain's CDR3 is CSVREDSYNEQFF. DNA of the CDR3: TGCAGCGTGAGGGAGGATTCCTACAATGAGCAGTTCTTC. This chain connects TRBV20-1 to TRBJ2-1; TRBD2 might be the D (6 bases). Germline CDR1 is DFQATT and CDR2 is SNEGSKA (reference sequence). CDR3 length equals 13 residues.

The chain couples TRBV2 to TRBJ2-3; D uncertain. The CDR3 runs to 14 residues. Trimming stripped 10 bases from V and 2 bases from J, with 16 bases between. CDR1 is SNHLY, CDR2 FYNNEI, per germline. CDR3 in DNA: TGTGCCATCTCGGATCCGACCGCCACAGATACGCAGTATTTT. This encodes CAISDPTATDTQYF.

The rearrangement joins TRBV5-4 to TRBJ2-1; TRBD2 matches 12 bases. Germline V CDR1 and CDR2: SGHNT, YYREEE (reference sequence). The CDR3 extends over 16 amino acids. V shed 2 bases, J shed 5 bases, and the junction held 5 bases outside the gene matches. CDR3 region: CASSFSRLAGDNEQFF. The CDR3 nucleotides are TGTGCCAGCAGCTTTTCACGACTAGCGGGAGACAATGAGCAGTTCTTC.